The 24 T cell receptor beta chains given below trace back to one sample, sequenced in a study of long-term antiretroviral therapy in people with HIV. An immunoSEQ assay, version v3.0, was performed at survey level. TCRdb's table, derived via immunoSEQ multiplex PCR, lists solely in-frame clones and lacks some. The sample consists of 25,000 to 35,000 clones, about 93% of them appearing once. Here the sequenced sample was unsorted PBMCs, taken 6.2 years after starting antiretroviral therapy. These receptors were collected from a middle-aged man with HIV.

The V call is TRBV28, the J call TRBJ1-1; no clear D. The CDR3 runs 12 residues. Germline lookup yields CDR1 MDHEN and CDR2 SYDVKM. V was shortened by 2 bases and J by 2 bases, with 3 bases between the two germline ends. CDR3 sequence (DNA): TGTGCCAGCAGTTTAATAAACACTGAAGCTTTCTTT. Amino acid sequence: CASSLINTEAFF.

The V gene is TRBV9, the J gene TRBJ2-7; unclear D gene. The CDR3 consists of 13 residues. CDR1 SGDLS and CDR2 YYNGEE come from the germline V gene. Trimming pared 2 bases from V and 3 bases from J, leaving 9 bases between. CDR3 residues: CASSVNGNYEQYF. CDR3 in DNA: TGTGCCAGCAGCGTCAACGGCAACTACGAGCAGTACTTC.

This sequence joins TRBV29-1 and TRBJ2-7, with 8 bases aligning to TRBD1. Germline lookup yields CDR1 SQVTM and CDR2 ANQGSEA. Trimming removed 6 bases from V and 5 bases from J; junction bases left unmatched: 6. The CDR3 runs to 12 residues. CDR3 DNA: TGCAGCGTGGAGACAGGGGCTGACGAGCAGTACTTC. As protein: CSVETGADEQYF.

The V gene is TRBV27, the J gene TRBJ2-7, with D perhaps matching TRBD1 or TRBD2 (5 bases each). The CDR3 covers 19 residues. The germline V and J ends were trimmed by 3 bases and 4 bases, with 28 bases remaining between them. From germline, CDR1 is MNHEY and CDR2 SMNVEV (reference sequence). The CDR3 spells CASSFMGIGADRNQYEQYF. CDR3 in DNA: TGTGCCAGCAGTTTCATGGGTATCGGGGCGGACCGAAATCAGTACGAGCAGTACTTC.

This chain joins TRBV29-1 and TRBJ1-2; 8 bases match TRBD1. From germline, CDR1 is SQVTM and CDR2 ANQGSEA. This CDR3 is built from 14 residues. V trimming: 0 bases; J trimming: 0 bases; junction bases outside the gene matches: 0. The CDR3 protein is CSVEETGANYGYTF. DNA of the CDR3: TGCAGCGTTGAAGAGACAGGGGCTAACTATGGCTACACCTTC.

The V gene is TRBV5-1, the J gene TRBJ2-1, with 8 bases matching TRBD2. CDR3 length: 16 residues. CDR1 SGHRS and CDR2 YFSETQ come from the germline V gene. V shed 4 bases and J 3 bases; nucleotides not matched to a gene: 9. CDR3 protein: CASSLFFSGDYNEQFF. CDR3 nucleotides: TGCGCCAGCAGCCTATTCTTTAGCGGGGACTACAATGAGCAGTTCTTC. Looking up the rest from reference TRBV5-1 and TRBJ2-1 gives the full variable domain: KAGVTQTPRYLIKTRGQQVTLSCSPISGHRSVSWYQQTPGQGLQFLFEYFSETQRNKGNFPGRFSGRQFSNSRSEMNVSTLELGDSALYLCASSLFFSGDYNEQFFGPGTRLTVL.

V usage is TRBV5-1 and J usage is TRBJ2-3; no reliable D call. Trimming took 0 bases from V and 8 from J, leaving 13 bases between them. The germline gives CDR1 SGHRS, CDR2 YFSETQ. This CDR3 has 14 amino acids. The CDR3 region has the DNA TGCGCCAGCAGCTTGGGGGTAGCCATCGGTACGCAGTATTTT. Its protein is CASSLGVAIGTQYF.

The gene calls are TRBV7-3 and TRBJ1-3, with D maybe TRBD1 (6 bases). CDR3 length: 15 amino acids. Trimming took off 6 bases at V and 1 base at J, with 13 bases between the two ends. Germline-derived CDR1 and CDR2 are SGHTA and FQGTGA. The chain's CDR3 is CASRVDSRSGNTIYF. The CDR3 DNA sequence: TGTGCCAGCAGGGTGGACAGCCGATCTGGAAACACCATATATTTT.

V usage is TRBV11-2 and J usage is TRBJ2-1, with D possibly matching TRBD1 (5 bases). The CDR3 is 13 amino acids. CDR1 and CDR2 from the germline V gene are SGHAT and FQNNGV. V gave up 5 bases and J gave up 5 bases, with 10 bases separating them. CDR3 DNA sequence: TGTGCCAGCAGCAACCAACAGGACAATGAGCAGTTCTTC. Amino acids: CASSNQQDNEQFF.

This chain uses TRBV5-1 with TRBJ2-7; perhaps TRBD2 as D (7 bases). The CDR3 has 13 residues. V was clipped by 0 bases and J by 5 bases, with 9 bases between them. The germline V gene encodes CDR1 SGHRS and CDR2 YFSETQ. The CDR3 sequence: CASSLGGGHEQYF. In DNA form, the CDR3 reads TGCGCCAGCAGCTTGGGGGGGGGCCACGAGCAGTACTTC.

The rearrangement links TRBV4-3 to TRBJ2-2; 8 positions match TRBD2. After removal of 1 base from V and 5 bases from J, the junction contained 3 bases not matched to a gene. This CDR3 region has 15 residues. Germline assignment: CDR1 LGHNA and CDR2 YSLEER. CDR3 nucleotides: TGCGCCAGCAGCCAAGGACTAGCGTCGACCGGGGAGCTGTTTTTT. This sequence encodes CASSQGLASTGELFF.

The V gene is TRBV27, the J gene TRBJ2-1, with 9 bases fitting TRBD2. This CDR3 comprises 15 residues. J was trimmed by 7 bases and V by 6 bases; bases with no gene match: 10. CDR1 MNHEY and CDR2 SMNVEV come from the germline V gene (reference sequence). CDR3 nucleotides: TGTGCCAGCAGCCTACGGCGGGGGGGTTTGAATGAGCAGTTCTTC. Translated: CASSLRRGGLNEQFF.

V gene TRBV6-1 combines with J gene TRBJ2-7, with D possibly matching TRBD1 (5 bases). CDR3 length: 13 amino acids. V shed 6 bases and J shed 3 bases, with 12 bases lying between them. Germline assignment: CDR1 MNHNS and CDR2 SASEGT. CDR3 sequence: CASRAWGDYEQYF. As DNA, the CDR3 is TGTGCCAGCAGGGCCTGGGGCGACTACGAGCAGTACTTC.

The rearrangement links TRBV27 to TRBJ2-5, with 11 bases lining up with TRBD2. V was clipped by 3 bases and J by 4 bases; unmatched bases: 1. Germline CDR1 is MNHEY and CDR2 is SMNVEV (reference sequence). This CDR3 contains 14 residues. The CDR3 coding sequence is TGTGCCAGCAGTTTTAGCGGGGGGGCAGAGACCCAGTACTTC. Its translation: CASSFSGGAETQYF.

The CDR3 here is CASSVGSGGELEQYF. The DNA of the CDR3 is TGTGCCAGCAGCGTAGGAAGCGGGGGTGAGCTCGAGCAGTACTTC. The V gene is TRBV9, the J gene TRBJ2-7; the match to TRBD2 covers 8 bases. This CDR3 region has 15 residues. Germline trimming cut 0 bases from V and 6 bases from J; bases unmatched to any gene: 8. In germline, CDR1 is SGDLS, CDR2 YYNGEE.

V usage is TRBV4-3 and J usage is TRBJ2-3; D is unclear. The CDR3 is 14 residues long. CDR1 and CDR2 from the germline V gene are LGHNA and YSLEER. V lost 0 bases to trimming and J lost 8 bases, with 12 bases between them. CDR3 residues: CASSQDLLRVTQYF. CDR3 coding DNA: TGCGCCAGCAGCCAAGACCTTCTCCGCGTTACGCAGTATTTT.

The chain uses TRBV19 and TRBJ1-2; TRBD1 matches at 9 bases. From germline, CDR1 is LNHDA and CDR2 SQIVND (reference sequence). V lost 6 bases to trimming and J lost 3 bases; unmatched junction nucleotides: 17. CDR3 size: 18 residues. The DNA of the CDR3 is TGTGCCAGTAGCCCATCCGGGACAGGGATTACGGCGCACTATGGCTACACCTTC. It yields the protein CASSPSGTGITAHYGYTF.

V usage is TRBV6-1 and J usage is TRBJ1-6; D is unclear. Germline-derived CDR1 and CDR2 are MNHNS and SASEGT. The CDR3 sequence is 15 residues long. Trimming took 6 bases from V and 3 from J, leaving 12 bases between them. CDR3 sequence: CASRREQNYNSPLHF. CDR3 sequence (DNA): TGTGCCAGCAGACGGGAACAAAACTATAATTCACCCCTCCACTTT.

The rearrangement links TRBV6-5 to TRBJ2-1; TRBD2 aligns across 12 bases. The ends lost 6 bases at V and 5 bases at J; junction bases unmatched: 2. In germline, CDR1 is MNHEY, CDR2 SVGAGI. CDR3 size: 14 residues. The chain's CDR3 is CASSWTSGNNEQFF. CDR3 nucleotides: TGTGCCAGCAGCTGGACTAGCGGGAACAATGAGCAGTTCTTC.

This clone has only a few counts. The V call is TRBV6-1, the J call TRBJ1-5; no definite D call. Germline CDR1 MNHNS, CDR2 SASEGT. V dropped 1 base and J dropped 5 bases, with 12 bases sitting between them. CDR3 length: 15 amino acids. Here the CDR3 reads CASSEEEGAYQPQHF. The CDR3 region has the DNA TGTGCCAGCAGTGAAGAGGAGGGAGCCTATCAGCCCCAGCATTTT.

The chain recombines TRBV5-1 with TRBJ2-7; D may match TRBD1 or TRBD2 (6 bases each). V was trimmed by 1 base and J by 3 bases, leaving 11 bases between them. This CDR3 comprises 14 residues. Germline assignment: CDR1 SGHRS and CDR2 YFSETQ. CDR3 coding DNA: TGCGCCAGCAGCTTGTCCGGGGGCGGCTACGAGCAGTACTTC. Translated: CASSLSGGGYEQYF. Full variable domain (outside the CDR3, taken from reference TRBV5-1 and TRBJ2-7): KAGVTQTPRYLIKTRGQQVTLSCSPISGHRSVSWYQQTPGQGLQFLFEYFSETQRNKGNFPGRFSGRQFSNSRSEMNVSTLELGDSALYLCASSLSGGGYEQYFGPGTRLTVT.

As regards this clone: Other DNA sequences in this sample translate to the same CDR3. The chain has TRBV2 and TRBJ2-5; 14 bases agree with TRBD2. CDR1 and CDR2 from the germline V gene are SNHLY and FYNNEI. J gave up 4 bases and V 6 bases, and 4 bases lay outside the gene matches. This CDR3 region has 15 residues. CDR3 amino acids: CASSQGLAGGETQYF. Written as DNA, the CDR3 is TGTGCCAGCAGCCAAGGACTAGCGGGGGGAGAGACCCAGTACTTC.

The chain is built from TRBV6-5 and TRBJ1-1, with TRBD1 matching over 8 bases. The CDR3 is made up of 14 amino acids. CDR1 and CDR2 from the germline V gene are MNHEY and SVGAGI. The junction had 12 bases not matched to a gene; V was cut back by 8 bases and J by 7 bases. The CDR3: CASQPGQAPFEAFF. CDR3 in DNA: TGTGCCAGCCAACCGGGACAGGCCCCCTTTGAAGCTTTCTTT.

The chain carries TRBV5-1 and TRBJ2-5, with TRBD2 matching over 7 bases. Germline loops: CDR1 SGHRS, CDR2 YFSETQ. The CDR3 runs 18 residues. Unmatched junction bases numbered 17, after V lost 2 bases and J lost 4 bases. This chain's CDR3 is CASSFSPKGAGRSETQYF. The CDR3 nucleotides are TGCGCCAGCAGCTTTTCCCCCAAGGGAGCGGGGCGTTCAGAGACCCAGTACTTC.